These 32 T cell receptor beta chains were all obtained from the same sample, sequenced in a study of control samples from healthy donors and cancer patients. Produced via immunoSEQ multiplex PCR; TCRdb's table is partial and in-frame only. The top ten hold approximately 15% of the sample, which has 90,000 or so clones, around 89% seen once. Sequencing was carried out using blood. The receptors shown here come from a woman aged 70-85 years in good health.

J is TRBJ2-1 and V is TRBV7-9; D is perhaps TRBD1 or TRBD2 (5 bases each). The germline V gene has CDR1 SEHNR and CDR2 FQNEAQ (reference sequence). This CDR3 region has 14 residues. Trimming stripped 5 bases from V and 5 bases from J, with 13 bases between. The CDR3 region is CASSHRKADNEQFF. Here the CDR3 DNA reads TGTGCCAGCAGCCACAGGAAAGCGGACAATGAGCAGTTCTTC. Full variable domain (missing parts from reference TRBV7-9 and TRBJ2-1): DTGVSQNPRHKITKRGQNVTFRCDPISEHNRLYWYRQTLGQGPEFLTYFQNEAQLEKSRLLSDRFSAERPKGSFSTLEIQRTEQGDSAMYLCASSHRKADNEQFFGPGTRLTVL.

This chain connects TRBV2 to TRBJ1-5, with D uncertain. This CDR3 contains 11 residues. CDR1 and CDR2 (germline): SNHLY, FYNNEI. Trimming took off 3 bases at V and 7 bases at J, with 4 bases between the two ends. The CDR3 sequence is CASSDGQPQHF. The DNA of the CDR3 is TGTGCCAGCAGTGATGGGCAGCCCCAGCATTTT.

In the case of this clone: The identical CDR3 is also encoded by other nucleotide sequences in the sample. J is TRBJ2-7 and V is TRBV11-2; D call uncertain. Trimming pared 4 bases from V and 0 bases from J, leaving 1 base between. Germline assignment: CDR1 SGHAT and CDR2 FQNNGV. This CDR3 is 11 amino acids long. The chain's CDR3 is CASSSSYEQYF. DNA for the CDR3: TGTGCCAGCAGCTCCTCCTACGAGCAGTACTTC.

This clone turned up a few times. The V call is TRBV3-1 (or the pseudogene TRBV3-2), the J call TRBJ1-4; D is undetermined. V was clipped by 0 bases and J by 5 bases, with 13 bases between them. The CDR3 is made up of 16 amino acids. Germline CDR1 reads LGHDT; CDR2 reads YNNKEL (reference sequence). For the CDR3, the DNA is TGTGCCAGCAGCCAAGATCGGGGAGAACGAAATGAAAAACTGTTTTTT. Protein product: CASSQDRGERNEKLFF.

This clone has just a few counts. The CDR3 is CASSPRGLTYSYEQYF. The DNA for the CDR3 is TGTGCCAGCAGCCCCCGGGGACTAACTTACTCCTACGAGCAGTACTTC. The rearrangement uses TRBV5-6 and TRBJ2-7, with 7 bases lining up with TRBD2. Trimming at V came to 4 bases and at J to 0 bases, leaving 10 bases not matched to a gene. CDR1 and CDR2 from the germline V gene are SGHDT and YYEEEE. CDR3 length: 16 residues. The full variable domain, rest sourced from reference TRBV5-6 and TRBJ2-7, is DAGVTQSPTHLIKTRGQQVTLRCSPKSGHDTVSWYQQALGQGPQFIFQYYEEEERQRGNFPDRFSGHQFPNYSSELNVNALLLGDSALYLCASSPRGLTYSYEQYFGPGTRLTVT.

This CDR3 is CASSAYLGSHQPQHF. As DNA, the CDR3 is TGTGCCAGCAGCGCCTACCTGGGGAGCCATCAGCCCCAGCATTTT. The V call is TRBV5-6, the J call TRBJ1-5, with D unclear. The CDR3 totals 15 residues. Germline CDR1 SGHDT, CDR2 YYEEEE. V lost 4 bases and J 5 bases, leaving 16 bases between the germline ends.

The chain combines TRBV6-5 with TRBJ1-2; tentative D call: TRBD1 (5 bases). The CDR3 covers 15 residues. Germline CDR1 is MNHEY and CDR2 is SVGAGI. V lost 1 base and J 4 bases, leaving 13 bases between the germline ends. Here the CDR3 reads CASSYLATRGYGYTF. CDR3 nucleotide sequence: TGTGCCAGCAGTTACTTAGCGACAAGGGGCTATGGCTACACCTTC.

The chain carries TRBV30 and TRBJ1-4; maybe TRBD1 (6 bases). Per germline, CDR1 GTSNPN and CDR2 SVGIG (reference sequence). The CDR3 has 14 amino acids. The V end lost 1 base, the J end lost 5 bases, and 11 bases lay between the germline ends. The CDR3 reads CAWSAQGSNEKLFF. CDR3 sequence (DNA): TGTGCCTGGAGTGCCCAGGGGTCCAATGAAAAACTGTTTTTT.

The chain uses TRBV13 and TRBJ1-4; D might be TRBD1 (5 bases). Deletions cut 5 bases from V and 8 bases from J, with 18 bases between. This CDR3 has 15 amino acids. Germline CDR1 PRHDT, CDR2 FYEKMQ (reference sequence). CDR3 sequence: CASSPGWGEEEKLFF. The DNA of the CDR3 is TGTGCCAGCAGCCCTGGATGGGGGGAGGAAGAAAAACTGTTTTTT.

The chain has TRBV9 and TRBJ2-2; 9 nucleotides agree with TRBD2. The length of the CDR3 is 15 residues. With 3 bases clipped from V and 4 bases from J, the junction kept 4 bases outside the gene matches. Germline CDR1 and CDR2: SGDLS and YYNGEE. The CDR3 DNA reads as TGTGCCAGCAGCGGGGCTAGCGGGGCCACCGGGGAGCTGTTTTTT. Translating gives CASSGASGATGELFF.

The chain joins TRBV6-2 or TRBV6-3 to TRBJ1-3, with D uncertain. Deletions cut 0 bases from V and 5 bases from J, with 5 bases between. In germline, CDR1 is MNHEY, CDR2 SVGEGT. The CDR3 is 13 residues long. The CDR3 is CASSYSERNTIYF. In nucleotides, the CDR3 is TGTGCCAGCAGTTACTCGGAACGAAACACCATATATTTT.

CDR3 nucleotide sequence: TGTGCCAGTAGTATAGCTGGCACGACGGGCACCGGGGAGCTGTTTTTT. Translating it yields CASSIAGTTGTGELFF. The chain carries TRBV19 and TRBJ2-2; unclear D gene. This CDR3 comprises 16 residues. The germline gives CDR1 LNHDA, CDR2 SQIVND (reference sequence). Trimming pared 1 base from V and 4 bases from J, leaving 13 bases between. Using reference TRBV19 and TRBJ2-2 for the parts outside the CDR3, the full variable domain is DGGITQSPKYLFRKEGQNVTLSCEQNLNHDAMYWYRQDPGQGLRLIYYSQIVNDFQKGDIAEGYSVSREKKESFPLTVTSAQKNPTAFYLCASSIAGTTGTGELFFGEGSRLTVL.

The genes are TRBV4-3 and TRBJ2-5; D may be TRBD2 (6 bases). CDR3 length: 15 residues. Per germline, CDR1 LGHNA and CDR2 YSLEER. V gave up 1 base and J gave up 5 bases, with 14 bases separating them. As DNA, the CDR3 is TGCGCCAGCAGCCAAGCGCCCAGCGGGTCGGAGACCCAGTACTTC. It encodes CASSQAPSGSETQYF.

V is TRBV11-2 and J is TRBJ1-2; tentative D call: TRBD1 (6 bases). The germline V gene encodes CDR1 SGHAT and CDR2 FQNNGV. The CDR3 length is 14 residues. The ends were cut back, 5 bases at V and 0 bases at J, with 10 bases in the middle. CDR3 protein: CASSPEGANYGYTF. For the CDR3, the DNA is TGTGCCAGCAGCCCAGAGGGGGCTAACTATGGCTACACCTTC.

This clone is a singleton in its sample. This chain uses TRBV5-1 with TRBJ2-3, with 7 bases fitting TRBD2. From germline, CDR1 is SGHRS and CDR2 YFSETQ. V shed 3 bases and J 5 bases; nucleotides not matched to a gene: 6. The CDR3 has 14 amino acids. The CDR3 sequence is CASSSGGREDTQYF. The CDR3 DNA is TGCGCCAGCAGCTCTGGGGGGAGGGAAGATACGCAGTATTTT. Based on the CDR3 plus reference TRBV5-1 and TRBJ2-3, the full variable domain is KAGVTQTPRYLIKTRGQQVTLSCSPISGHRSVSWYQQTPGQGLQFLFEYFSETQRNKGNFPGRFSGRQFSNSRSEMNVSTLELGDSALYLCASSSGGREDTQYFGPGTRLTVL.

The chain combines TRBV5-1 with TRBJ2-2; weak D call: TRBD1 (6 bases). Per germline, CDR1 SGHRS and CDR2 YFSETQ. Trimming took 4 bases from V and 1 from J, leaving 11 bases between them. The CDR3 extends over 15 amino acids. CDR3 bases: TGCGCCAGCAGCCCGGACAGTCTGAACACCGGGGAGCTGTTTTTT. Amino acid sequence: CASSPDSLNTGELFF.

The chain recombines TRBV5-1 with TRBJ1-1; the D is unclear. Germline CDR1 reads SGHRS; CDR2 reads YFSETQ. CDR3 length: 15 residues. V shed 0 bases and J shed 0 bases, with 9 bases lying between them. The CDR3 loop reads CASSLEGPMNTEAFF. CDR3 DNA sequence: TGCGCCAGCAGCTTGGAGGGCCCGATGAACACTGAAGCTTTCTTT.

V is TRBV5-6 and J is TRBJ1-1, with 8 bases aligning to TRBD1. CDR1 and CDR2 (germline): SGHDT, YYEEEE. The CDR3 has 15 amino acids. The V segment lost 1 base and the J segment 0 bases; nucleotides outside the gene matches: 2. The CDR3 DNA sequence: TGTGCCAGCAGCTTGCGGACAGGGATGAACACTGAAGCTTTCTTT. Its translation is CASSLRTGMNTEAFF.

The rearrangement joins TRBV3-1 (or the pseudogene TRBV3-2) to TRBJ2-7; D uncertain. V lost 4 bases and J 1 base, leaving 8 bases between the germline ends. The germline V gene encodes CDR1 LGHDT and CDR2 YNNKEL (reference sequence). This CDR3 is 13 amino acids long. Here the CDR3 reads CASSLTASYEQYF. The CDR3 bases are TGTGCCAGCAGCCTAACAGCTTCCTACGAGCAGTACTTC.

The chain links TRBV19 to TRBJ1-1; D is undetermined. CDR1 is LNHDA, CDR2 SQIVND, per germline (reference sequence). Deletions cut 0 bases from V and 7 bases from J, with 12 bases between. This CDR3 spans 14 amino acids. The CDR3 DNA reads TGTGCCAGTAGTATAGATAGGGCTACGGGTGAAGCTTTCTTT. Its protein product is CASSIDRATGEAFF.

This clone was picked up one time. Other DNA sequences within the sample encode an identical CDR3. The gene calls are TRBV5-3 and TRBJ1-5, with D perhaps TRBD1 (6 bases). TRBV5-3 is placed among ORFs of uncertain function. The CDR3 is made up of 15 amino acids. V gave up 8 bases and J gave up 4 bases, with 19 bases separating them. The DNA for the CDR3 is TGTGCCAGGAGCGCAGAGATACAGGGTAATCAGCCCCAGCATTTT. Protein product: CARSAEIQGNQPQHF.

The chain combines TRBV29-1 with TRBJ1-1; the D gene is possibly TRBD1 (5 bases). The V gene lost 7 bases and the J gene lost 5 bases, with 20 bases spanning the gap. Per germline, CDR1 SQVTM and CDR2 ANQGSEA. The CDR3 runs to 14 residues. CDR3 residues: CSAGRSGGGTEAFF. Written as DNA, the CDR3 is TGCAGCGCGGGGCGGTCGGGGGGAGGGACTGAAGCTTTCTTT.

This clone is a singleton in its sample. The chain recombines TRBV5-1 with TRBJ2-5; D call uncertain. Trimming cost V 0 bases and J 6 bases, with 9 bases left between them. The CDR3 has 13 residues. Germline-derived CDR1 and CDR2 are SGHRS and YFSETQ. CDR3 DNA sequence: TGCGCCAGCAGCTTGGAAGGAGAGAAGACCCAGTACTTC. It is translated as CASSLEGEKTQYF.

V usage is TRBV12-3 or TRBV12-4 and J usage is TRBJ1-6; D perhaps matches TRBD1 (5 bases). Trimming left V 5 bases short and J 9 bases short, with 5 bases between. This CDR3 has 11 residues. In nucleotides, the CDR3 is TGTGCCAGCAGTGACAGTTCACCCCTCCACTTT. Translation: CASSDSSPLHF.

The CDR3 region has the DNA TGCAGTGCTAGTGTAGGGTCAGGTCAGCCCCAGCATTTT. Its protein product is CSASVGSGQPQHF. V gene TRBV20-1 combines with J gene TRBJ1-5, with no clear D. The V gene lost 3 bases and the J gene lost 6 bases, with 12 bases spanning the gap. This CDR3 has 13 residues. CDR1 and CDR2 from the germline V gene are DFQATT and SNEGSKA (reference sequence).

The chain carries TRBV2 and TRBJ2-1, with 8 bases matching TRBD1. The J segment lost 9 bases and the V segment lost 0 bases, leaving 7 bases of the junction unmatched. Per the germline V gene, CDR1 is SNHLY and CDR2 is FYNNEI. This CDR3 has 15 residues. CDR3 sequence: CASSEAEDRASEQFF. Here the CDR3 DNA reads TGTGCCAGCAGTGAAGCTGAGGACAGGGCGAGTGAGCAGTTCTTC.

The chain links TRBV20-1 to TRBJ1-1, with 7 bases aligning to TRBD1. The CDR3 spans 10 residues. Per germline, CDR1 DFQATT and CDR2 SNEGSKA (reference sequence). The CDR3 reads CRVTGDEAFF. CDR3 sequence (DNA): TGCAGGGTCACAGGGGATGAAGCTTTCTTT.

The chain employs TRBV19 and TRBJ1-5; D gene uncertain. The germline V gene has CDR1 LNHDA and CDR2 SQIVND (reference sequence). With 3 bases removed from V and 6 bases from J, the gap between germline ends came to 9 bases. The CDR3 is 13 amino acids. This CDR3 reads CASSISAIQPQHF. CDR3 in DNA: TGTGCCAGTAGTATTTCGGCGATTCAGCCCCAGCATTTT.

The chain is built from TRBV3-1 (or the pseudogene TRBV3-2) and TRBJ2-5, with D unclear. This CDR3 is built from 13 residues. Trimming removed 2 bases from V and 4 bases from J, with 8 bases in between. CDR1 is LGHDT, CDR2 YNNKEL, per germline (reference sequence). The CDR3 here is CASSQMLGETQYF. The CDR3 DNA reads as TGTGCCAGCAGCCAAATGCTTGGAGAGACCCAGTACTTC.

The CDR3 here is CASSLERGGSEAFF. The CDR3 nucleotides read TGCGCCAGCAGCTTGGAACGGGGAGGTTCTGAAGCTTTCTTT. The chain joins TRBV5-1 to TRBJ1-1; no clear D. V lost 0 bases and J lost 6, with 12 bases in between. The CDR3 totals 14 residues. Germline V CDR1 and CDR2: SGHRS, YFSETQ.

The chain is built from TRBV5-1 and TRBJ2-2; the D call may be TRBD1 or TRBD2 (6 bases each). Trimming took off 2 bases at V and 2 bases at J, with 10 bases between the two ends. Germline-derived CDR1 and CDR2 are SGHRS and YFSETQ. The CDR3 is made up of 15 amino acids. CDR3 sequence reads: CASSLVGGNTGELFF. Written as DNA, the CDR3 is TGCGCCAGCAGCTTAGTCGGGGGCAACACCGGGGAGCTGTTTTTT.

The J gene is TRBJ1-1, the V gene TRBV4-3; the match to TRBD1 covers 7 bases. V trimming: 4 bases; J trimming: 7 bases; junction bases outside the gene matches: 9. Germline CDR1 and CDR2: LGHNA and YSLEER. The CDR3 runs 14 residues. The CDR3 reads CASSPSLYRGEAFF. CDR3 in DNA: TGCGCCAGCAGCCCTTCGCTTTACAGGGGTGAAGCTTTCTTT.